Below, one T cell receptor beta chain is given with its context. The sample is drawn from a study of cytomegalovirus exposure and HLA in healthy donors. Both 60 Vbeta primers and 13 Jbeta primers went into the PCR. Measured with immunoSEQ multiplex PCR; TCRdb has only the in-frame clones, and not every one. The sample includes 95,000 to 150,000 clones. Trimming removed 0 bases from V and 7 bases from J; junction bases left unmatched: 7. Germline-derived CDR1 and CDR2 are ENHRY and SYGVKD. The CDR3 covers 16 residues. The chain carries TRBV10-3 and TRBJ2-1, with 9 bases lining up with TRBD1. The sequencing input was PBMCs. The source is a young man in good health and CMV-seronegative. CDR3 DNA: TGTGCCATCAGTGAGTCGACCACAGGGGGCTTGAATGAGCAGTTCTTC. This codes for CAISESTTGGLNEQFF.